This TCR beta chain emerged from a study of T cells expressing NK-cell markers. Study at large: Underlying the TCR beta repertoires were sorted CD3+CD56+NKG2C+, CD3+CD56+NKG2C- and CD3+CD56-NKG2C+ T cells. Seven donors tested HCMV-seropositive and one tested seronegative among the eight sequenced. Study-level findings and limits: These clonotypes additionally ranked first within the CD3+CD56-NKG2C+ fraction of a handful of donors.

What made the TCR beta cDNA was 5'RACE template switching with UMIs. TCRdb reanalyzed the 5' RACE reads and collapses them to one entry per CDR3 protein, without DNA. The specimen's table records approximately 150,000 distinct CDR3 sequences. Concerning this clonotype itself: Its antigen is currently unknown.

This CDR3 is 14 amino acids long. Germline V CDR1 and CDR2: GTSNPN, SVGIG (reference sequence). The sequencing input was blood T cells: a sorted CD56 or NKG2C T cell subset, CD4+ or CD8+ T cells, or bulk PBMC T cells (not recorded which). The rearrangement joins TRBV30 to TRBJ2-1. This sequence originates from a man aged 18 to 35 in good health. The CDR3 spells CAWRTDSSYNEQFF. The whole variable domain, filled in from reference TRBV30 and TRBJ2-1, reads SQTIHQWPATLVQPVGSPLSLECTVEGTSNPNLYWYRQAAGRGLQLLFYSVGIGQISSEVPQNLSASRPQDRQFILSSKKLLLSDSGFYLCAWRTDSSYNEQFFGPGTRLTVL.